One T cell receptor (beta chain) is described in this entry. What antigen it recognizes has not been identified. It has no much larger one-base neighbor in the sample; base qualities were not kept. This specimen belongs to a study of PD-1 blockade in mismatch repair-deficient tumors listed by TCRdb under 2017. Describing the broader study: Between September 2013 and 2016, the trial enrolled approximately 87 consecutive patients with some eleven types of mismatch repair-deficient cancer, all of whom had received prior treatment and were progressing. Tumor-associated T cell clones in the peripheral blood of patients responding to PD-1 blockade were tracked using deep sequencing of TCR CDR3 regions. Study-level results and caveats: Rapid expansion after pembrolizumab followed by contraction, generally before radiologic responses, was shown by tumor-resident clones, which were often undetectable in blood before treatment.

Taken from the germline V gene (reference sequence), the CDR1 and CDR2 loops are SEHNR and FQNEAQ. The CDR3 covers 14 residues, taking in both the cysteine and the phenylalanine. Only the CDR3 part of the read is kept: 42 bases, read in frame from the first base. Compared with germline, V lacks 6 bases and J lacks 7 bases; bases without a gene match: 8. The sample's time point, from its label and the paper: peripheral blood before pembrolizumab. Mismatch repair deficiency in every enrolled patient was established by polymerase chain reaction or immunohistochemistry. TCR sequencing was performed for three patients who responded to pembrolizumab therapy. The phase II trial prospectively tested pembrolizumab PD-1 blockade in advanced mismatch repair-deficient cancers regardless of tissue of origin. Peripheral blood T cell samples were collected serially, before PD-1 blockade began and at several time points afterward. The timing of each blood sample was reported as weeks after the first dose of pembrolizumab.

Preparation of the library involved the immunoSEQ multiplex PCR assay. Imported from immuneACCESS, the table was reduced by TCRdb to in-frame sequences with V and J called. These copies leave out some clones; in studies compared against another copy, an unresolved V gene accounts for under half, and the cause of the remainder is not known. Recorded for this sample are under 50,000 clones; 77% of them occurred a single time. The ten largest account for roughly 3.5% of the sample. The V and J genes are TRBV7-9 and TRBJ2-1; 8 middle bases align to TRBD2. This receptor was obtained from an adult with mismatch repair-deficient cancer. The starting material was PBMCs, obtained before pembrolizumab treatment. The bases read TGTGCCAGCAGAGCCGGGACTAGGTCGAATGAGCAGTTCTTC. It specifies CASRAGTRSNEQFF.